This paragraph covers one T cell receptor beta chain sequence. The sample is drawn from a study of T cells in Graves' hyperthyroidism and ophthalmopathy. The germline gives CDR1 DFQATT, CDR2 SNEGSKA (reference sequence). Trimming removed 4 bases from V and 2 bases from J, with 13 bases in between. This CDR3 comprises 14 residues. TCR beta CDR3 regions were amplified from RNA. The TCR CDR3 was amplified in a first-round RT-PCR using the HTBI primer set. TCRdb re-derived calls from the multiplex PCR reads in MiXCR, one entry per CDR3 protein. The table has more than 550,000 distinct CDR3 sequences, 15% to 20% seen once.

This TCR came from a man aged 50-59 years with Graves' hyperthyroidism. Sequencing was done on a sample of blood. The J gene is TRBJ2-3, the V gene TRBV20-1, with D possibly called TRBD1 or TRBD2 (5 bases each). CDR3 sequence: CSANGAGATDTQYF. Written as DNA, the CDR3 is TGCAGTGCTAACGGGGCGGGCGCCACAGATACGCAGTATTTT.